Listed below are T cell receptor beta chains from one sample, sequenced in a study of T cell responses to AZD1222 COVID-19 vaccine. Measured with immunoSEQ multiplex PCR; TCRdb has only the in-frame clones, and not every one. The sample holds approximately 97,000 clones; approximately 90% are singletons and the top ten take around 8.1%. The sample was peripheral blood, taken on day 0 of AZD1222 vaccination. The receptors come from an adult in good health. The CDR3 runs from the conserved cysteine through the conserved F or W. The D gene is left open where the match is weak. Clone sizes are given selectively: once, few, many, or a class where the clone is expanded.

CDR3nt: TGTGCCAGCAGTTTGACAGATACGCAGTATTTT
CDR3aa: CASSLTDTQYF
d_gene: -
v_gene: TRBV28
j_gene: TRBJ2-3
abundance: -

CDR3nt: TGTGCCAGCAGTTATCAGTTAGGTTCAGGCACAGATACGCAGTATTTT
CDR3aa: CASSYQLGSGTDTQYF
d_gene: -
v_gene: TRBV6-5
j_gene: TRBJ2-3
abundance: -

CDR3nt: TGTGCCAGCAGTCCCGGACAGGGGGGGCATTTT
CDR3aa: CASSPGQGGHF
d_gene: TRBD1
v_gene: TRBV6-6
j_gene: TRBJ1-5
abundance: -

CDR3nt: TGTGCCATCAGGGGTGACAGGGAACTCCACGAGCAGTACTTC
CDR3aa: CAIRGDRELHEQYF
d_gene: TRBD1
v_gene: TRBV10-3
j_gene: TRBJ2-7
abundance: -

CDR3nt: TGTGCCAGCAGTTTGGGGCTTTATGGCTACACCTTC
CDR3aa: CASSLGLYGYTF
d_gene: -
v_gene: TRBV12-3/TRBV12-4
j_gene: TRBJ1-2
abundance: -

CDR3nt: TGTGCCAGCAGCCAAAGTCAGGGGGGCACTGAAGCTTTCTTT
CDR3aa: CASSQSQGGTEAFF
d_gene: TRBD1
v_gene: TRBV4-2
j_gene: TRBJ1-1
abundance: once

CDR3nt: TGTGCTAGCAGCCCCAGGGGGTCGGGACTAGCGGGACTCAATGAGCAGTTCTTC
CDR3aa: CASSPRGSGLAGLNEQFF
d_gene: TRBD2
v_gene: TRBV7-7
j_gene: TRBJ2-1
abundance: once

CDR3nt: TGTGCCAGCAACCTGGACGGGGGCTACGAGCAGTACTTC
CDR3aa: CASNLDGGYEQYF
d_gene: -
v_gene: TRBV9
j_gene: TRBJ2-7
abundance: -

CDR3nt: TGTGCCAGCAGCTCAAGATATCAGCCCCAGCATTTT
CDR3aa: CASSSRYQPQHF
d_gene: -
v_gene: TRBV6-5
j_gene: TRBJ1-5
abundance: once

CDR3nt: TGTGCCAGCAGAGTAGTCTCCTACAATGAGCAGTTCTTC
CDR3aa: CASRVVSYNEQFF
d_gene: -
v_gene: TRBV6-5
j_gene: TRBJ2-1
abundance: -

CDR3nt: TGTGCCAGCAGCAACGGACAGGGGGGAGAGACCCAGTACTTC
CDR3aa: CASSNGQGGETQYF
d_gene: TRBD1
v_gene: TRBV11-2
j_gene: TRBJ2-5
abundance: -

CDR3nt: TGTGCCAGCAGCTTACGTTACGGGAGAAGTACCGGGGAGCTGTTTTTT
CDR3aa: CASSLRYGRSTGELFF
d_gene: -
v_gene: TRBV11-2
j_gene: TRBJ2-2
abundance: -

CDR3nt: TGTGCCAGCAGGGGACACTATGAGCAGTTCTTC
CDR3aa: CASRGHYEQFF
d_gene: -
v_gene: TRBV2
j_gene: TRBJ2-1
abundance: few

CDR3nt: TGTGCCAGCAGCTTAGGACAGAGCCCTGAAGCTTTCTTT
CDR3aa: CASSLGQSPEAFF
d_gene: -
v_gene: TRBV7-8
j_gene: TRBJ1-1
abundance: -

CDR3nt: TGTGCCAGCAGGGGGCGGGAGGGCGCTGAAGCTTTCTTT
CDR3aa: CASRGREGAEAFF
d_gene: -
v_gene: TRBV2
j_gene: TRBJ1-1
abundance: -

CDR3nt: TGTGCCAGCAGCGTAGGGAGCCATAGCAATCAGCCCCAGCATTTT
CDR3aa: CASSVGSHSNQPQHF
d_gene: -
v_gene: TRBV9
j_gene: TRBJ1-5
abundance: -

CDR3nt: TGTGCCAGCTCACCCCTACGGGGAAACACCATATATTTT
CDR3aa: CASSPLRGNTIYF
d_gene: -
v_gene: TRBV18
j_gene: TRBJ1-3
abundance: -

CDR3nt: TGTGCCAGCACGGGGTTCGGTAATTCACCCCTCCACTTT
CDR3aa: CASTGFGNSPLHF
d_gene: -
v_gene: TRBV28
j_gene: TRBJ1-6
abundance: few

CDR3nt: TGTGCCAGCAGCCCGGGGACAGGGGGTAATTCACCCCTCCACTTT
CDR3aa: CASSPGTGGNSPLHF
d_gene: TRBD1
v_gene: TRBV6-5
j_gene: TRBJ1-6
abundance: -

CDR3nt: TGTGGAATTACGACCCCAGCCTCTGGAAACACCATATATTTT
CDR3aa: CGITTPASGNTIYF
d_gene: -
v_gene: TRBV28
j_gene: TRBJ1-3
abundance: once

CDR3nt: TGTGCCAGCAGCTTAGTAGCAGGGACGAATGAGCAGTTCTTC
CDR3aa: CASSLVAGTNEQFF
d_gene: -
v_gene: TRBV11-2
j_gene: TRBJ2-1
abundance: -

CDR3nt: TGTGCCAGCACCGTTTGGGAAAACTATGGCTACACCTTC
CDR3aa: CASTVWENYGYTF
d_gene: -
v_gene: TRBV5-4
j_gene: TRBJ1-2
abundance: -

CDR3nt: TGTGCCAGCAGCTACGGACAGGGGGCTAATACCTACAATGAGCAGTTCTTC
CDR3aa: CASSYGQGANTYNEQFF
d_gene: TRBD1
v_gene: TRBV11-3
j_gene: TRBJ2-1
abundance: once

CDR3nt: TGTGCCAGCAGCTTAAACCGGGACACTACTCACGAGCAGTACTTC
CDR3aa: CASSLNRDTTHEQYF
d_gene: -
v_gene: TRBV11-3
j_gene: TRBJ2-7
abundance: -

CDR3nt: TGCGCCAGCAGCTTTAGGGGACCCTACGAGCAGTACTTC
CDR3aa: CASSFRGPYEQYF
d_gene: -
v_gene: TRBV5-1
j_gene: TRBJ2-7
abundance: -

CDR3nt: TGCAGCGTTGGGGGCGGGGAGAAGGGCTACACCTTC
CDR3aa: CSVGGGEKGYTF
d_gene: -
v_gene: TRBV29-1
j_gene: TRBJ1-2
abundance: -

CDR3nt: TGTGCCAGCAGTTTAGAATCCCCGTGGACCTACGAGCAGTACTTC
CDR3aa: CASSLESPWTYEQYF
d_gene: -
v_gene: TRBV6-2/TRBV6-3
j_gene: TRBJ2-7
abundance: -

CDR3nt: TGTGCCAGCAGTTTAGGTCCGAGTGAAGCTTTCTTT
CDR3aa: CASSLGPSEAFF
d_gene: -
v_gene: TRBV12-3/TRBV12-4
j_gene: TRBJ1-1
abundance: -

CDR3nt: TGTGCCAGCAGCCAGGACAGGGGAAAAAACATTCAGTACTTC
CDR3aa: CASSQDRGKNIQYF
d_gene: TRBD1
v_gene: TRBV3-1/TRBV3-2
j_gene: TRBJ2-4
abundance: -

CDR3nt: TGCGCCAGCAGTCGTTACAGGGGCCACGAGCAGTACTTC
CDR3aa: CASSRYRGHEQYF
d_gene: TRBD1
v_gene: TRBV23-1
j_gene: TRBJ2-7
abundance: -

CDR3nt: TGTGCCAGTAGTATCTGGGACAGCAATCAGCCCCAGCATTTT
CDR3aa: CASSIWDSNQPQHF
d_gene: -
v_gene: TRBV19
j_gene: TRBJ1-5
abundance: -

CDR3nt: TGTGCCAGCCGCCAAAGCGCGGGGGTTCAATATGGCTACACCTTC
CDR3aa: CASRQSAGVQYGYTF
d_gene: -
v_gene: TRBV3-1/TRBV3-2
j_gene: TRBJ1-2
abundance: -

CDR3nt: TGCGCCAGCAGCCAAGATCCGGGTAATCAGCCCCAGCATTTT
CDR3aa: CASSQDPGNQPQHF
d_gene: -
v_gene: TRBV4-3
j_gene: TRBJ1-5
abundance: few